The source of this TCR beta chain is a study of blood T cell repertoires in COVID-19. CDR1 is SNHLY and CDR2 is FYNNEI in the germline V gene. This CDR3 has 16 amino acids. Deletions cut 8 bases from V and 0 bases from J, with 20 bases between. Assay: immunoSEQ multiplex PCR; the TCRdb copy retains only in-frame clones and omits some. The sample gives about 440,000 clones, approximately 88% of which show up once; roughly an eighth is in the top ten. This rearrangement joins TRBV2 to TRBJ2-7; weak D call: TRBD2 (6 bases). This sequence was found in a woman in her forties or fifties with COVID-19, enrolled during active disease. Source material: peripheral blood. The chain's CDR3 is CASWGVLGRFSYEQYF. The CDR3 DNA reads as TGTGCCAGCTGGGGGGTATTGGGACGGTTCTCCTACGAGCAGTACTTC.